This T cell receptor beta chain was retrieved from a study of beta chain features in type 1 diabetes. TCRB transcripts that were expressed got sequenced, as all of the isolated RNA had been reverse transcribed. This table comes from immunoSEQ multiplex PCR, and its TCRdb copy is limited to in-frame clones, with some not included. This sample yields some 640,000 clones, of which over 13% are seen a single time; just under 0.04% belongs to the top ten. Remarks on this clone: What it binds is not known.

Study observations and caveats: When Type 1 diabetes patients were examined, their TCRB CDR3s proved moderately but significantly shorter in all four CD4+ subsets.

The CDR3 extends over 12 amino acids. The germline V gene encodes CDR1 GTSNPN and CDR2 SVGIG (reference sequence). Trimming removed 3 bases from V and 2 bases from J, with 8 bases in between. Isolation of CD4+ naive, central memory, regulatory and stem cell-like memory cells was achieved by sorting via CD45RO/CCR7/CD25/CD127/CD95/CD27. This receptor was taken from a man younger than 30 with type 1 diabetes. The sample taken for sequencing was naive CD4+ T cells from blood. The rearrangement uses TRBV30 and TRBJ2-7, with D uncertain. This CDR3 reads CAWRRRAYEQYF. The CDR3 nucleotides read TGTGCCTGGAGGCGGAGAGCCTACGAGCAGTACTTC.